This record concerns one T cell receptor beta chain sequence. The antigen is not known. The trim removed 6 bases at V and 2 bases at J, leaving 4 bases unmatched. In germline, CDR1 is MNHNS, CDR2 SASEGT. The CDR3 runs to 13 residues. These data are taken from a study of post-analysis software for immune sequencing data. Study background: Some patients lacked subtype; others had relapsing-remitting, secondary progressive or progressive-relapsing disease. General study results and limits: Roughly five TRBV segments were significantly more frequent in patients than in controls. TRBV5-6, TRBV5-1 and TRBV20-1 were among these segments. When compared against controls, multiple sclerosis patients showed significantly lower normalized Chao1 diversity. With F measure, samples from one preparation batch clustered together strongly.

Presence of unique molecular identifiers characterized the TCR beta cDNA libraries. The yield from roughly 1 to 10 million T cells was 500,000 or so cDNA molecules in total. TCRdb re-called the PCR reads with MiXCR, one entry per CDR3 protein. The sample lists 750,000 to 950,000 distinct CDR3 sequences, approximately 44% occurring once. The sequenced sample consisted of blood. The sequence derives from a girl aged 5-17 years with multiple sclerosis. The chain couples TRBV6-1 to TRBJ2-7; TRBD1 matches 7 bases. The DNA of the CDR3 is TGTGCCAGCAGAGTTAGGGGGCCCTACGAGCAGTACTTC. Encoded protein: CASRVRGPYEQYF.